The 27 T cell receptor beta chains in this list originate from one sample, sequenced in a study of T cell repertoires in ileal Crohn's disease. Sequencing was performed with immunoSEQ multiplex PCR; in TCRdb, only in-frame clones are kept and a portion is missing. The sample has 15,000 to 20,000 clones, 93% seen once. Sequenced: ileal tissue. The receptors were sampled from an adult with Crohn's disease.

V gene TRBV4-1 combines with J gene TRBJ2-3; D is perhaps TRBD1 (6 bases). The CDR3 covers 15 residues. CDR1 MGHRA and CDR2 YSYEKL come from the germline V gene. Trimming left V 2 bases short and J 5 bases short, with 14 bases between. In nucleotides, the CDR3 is TGCGCCAGCAGCCAATATGGGGGCAAGGGAGATACGCAGTATTTT. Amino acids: CASSQYGGKGDTQYF.

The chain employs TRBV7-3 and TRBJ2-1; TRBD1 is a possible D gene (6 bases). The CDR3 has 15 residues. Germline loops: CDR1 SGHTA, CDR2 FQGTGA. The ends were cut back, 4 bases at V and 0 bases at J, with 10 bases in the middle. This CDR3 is CASSWDTSSYNEQFF. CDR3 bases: TGTGCCAGCAGCTGGGACACGAGCTCCTACAATGAGCAGTTCTTC.

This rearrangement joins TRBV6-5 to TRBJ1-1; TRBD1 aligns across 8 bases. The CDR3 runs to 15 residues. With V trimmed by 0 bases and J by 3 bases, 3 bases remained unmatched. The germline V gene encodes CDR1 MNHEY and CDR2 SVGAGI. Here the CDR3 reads CASSYSAGGYTEAFF. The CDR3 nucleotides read TGTGCCAGCAGTTACTCGGCAGGGGGCTACACTGAAGCTTTCTTT.

CDR3: CASSLDRAGGHGELFF. The CDR3 bases are TGCGCCAGCAGCTTGGACCGGGCAGGGGGGCACGGGGAGCTGTTTTTT. The chain carries TRBV5-1 and TRBJ2-2; weak D call: TRBD1 (7 bases). Per the germline V gene, CDR1 is SGHRS and CDR2 is YFSETQ. CDR3 size: 16 residues. Trimming took 0 bases from V and 7 from J, leaving 16 bases between them.

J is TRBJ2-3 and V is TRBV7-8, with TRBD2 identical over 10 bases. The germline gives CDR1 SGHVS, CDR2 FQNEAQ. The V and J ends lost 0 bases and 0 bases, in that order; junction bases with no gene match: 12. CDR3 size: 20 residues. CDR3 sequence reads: CASSLAASGGLLLSTDTQYF. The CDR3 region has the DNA TGTGCCAGCAGCTTAGCGGCTAGCGGGGGTCTACTGCTAAGCACAGATACGCAGTATTTT. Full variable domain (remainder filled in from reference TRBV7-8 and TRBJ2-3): GAGVSQSPRYKVAKRGQDVALRCDPISGHVSLFWYQQALGQGPEFLTYFQNEAQLDKSGLPSDRFFAERPEGSVSTLKIQRTQQEDSAVYLCASSLAASGGLLLSTDTQYFGPGTRLTVL.

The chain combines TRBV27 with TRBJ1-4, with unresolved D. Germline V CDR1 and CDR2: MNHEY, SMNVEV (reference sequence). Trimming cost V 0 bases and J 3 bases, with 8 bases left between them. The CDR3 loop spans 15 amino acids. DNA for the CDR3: TGTGCCAGCAGTTTATCGTTCCAGTCTAATGAAAAACTGTTTTTT. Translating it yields CASSLSFQSNEKLFF.

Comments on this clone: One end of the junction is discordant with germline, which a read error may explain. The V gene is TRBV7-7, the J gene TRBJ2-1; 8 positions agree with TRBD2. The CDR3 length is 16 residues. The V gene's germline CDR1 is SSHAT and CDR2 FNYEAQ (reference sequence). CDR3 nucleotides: TGTGCTAGCAGCTTAGGCGTACGGGGGGGCCGGAATGAGCAGTTCTTC. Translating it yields CASSLGVRGGRNEQFF.

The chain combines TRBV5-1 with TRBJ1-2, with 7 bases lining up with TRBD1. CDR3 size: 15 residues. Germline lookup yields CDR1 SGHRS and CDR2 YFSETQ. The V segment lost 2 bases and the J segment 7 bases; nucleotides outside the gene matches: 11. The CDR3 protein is CASSFSGTAMAGYTF. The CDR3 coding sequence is TGCGCCAGCAGCTTTTCCGGGACAGCTATGGCTGGCTACACCTTC.

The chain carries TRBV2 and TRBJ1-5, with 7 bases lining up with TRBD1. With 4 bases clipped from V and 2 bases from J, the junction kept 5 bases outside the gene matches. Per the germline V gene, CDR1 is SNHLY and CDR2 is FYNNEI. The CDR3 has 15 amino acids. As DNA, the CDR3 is TGTGCCAGCAGTGTAGGACAGGCGGGCAATCAGCCCCAGCATTTT. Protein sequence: CASSVGQAGNQPQHF.

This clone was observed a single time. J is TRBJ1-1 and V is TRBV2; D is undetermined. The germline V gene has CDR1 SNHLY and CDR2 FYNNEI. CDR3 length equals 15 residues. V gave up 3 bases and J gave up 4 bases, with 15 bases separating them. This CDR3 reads CASSELTTPSTEAFF. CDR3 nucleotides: TGTGCCAGCAGTGAGCTGACAACCCCGAGCACTGAAGCTTTCTTT.

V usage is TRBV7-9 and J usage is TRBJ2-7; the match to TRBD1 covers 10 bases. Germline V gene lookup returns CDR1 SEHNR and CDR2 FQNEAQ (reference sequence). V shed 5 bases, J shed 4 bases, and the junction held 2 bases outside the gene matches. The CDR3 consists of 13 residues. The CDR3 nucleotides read TGTGCCAGCAGCCGGGACAGGGGTTACGAGCAGTACTTC. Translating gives CASSRDRGYEQYF.

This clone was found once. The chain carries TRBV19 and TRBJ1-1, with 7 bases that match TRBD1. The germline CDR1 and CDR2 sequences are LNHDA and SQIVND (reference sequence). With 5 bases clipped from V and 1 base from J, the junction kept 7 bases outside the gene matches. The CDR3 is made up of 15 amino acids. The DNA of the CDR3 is TGTGCCAGTAGTTCCACAGGGGTCGGGAACACTGAAGCTTTCTTT. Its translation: CASSSTGVGNTEAFF.

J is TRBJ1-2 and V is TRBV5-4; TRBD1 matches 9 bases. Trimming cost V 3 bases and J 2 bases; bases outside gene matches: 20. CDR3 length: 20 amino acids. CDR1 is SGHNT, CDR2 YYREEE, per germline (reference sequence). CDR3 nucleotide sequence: TGTGCCAGCAGCTCACTCCCGGGACAGGGAGGGCTACTCCTGAACTATGGCTACACCTTC. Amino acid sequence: CASSSLPGQGGLLLNYGYTF.

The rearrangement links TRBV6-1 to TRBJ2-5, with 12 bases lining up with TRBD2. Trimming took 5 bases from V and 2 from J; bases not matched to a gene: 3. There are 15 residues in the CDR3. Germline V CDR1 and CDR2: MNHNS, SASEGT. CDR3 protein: CASSPLAGGQETQYF. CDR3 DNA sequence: TGTGCCAGCAGTCCCCTAGCGGGGGGGCAAGAGACCCAGTACTTC.

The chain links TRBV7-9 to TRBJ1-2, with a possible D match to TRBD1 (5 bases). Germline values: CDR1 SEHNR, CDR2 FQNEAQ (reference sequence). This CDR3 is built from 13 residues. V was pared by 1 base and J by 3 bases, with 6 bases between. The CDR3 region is CASSLGQHYGYTF. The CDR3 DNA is TGTGCCAGCAGCTTAGGACAGCACTATGGCTACACCTTC. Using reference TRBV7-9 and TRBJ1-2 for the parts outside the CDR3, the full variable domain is DTGVSQNPRHKITKRGQNVTFRCDPISEHNRLYWYRQTLGQGPEFLTYFQNEAQLEKSRLLSDRFSAERPKGSFSTLEIQRTEQGDSAMYLCASSLGQHYGYTFGSGTRLTVV.

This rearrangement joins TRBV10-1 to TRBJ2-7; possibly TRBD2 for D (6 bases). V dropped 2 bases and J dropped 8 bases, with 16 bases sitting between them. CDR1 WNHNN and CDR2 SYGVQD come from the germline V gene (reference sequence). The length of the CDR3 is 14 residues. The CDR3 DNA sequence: TGCGCCAGCAGTGAGGTCGGCGGCGGAGGGAAGCAGTACTTC. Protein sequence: CASSEVGGGGKQYF.

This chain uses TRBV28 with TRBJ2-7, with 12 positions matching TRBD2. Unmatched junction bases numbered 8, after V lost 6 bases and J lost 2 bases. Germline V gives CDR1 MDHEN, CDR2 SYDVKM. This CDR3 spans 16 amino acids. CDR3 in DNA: TGTGCCAGCAGCCCCGCCCGGACTAGCGGGGCCTACGAGCAGTACTTC. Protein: CASSPARTSGAYEQYF.

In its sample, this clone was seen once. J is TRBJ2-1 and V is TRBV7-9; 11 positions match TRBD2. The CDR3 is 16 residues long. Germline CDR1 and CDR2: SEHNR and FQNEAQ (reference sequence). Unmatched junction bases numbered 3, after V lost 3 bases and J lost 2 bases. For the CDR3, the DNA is TGTGCCAGCAGCTTGACACTAGCGGGGGCCTACAATGAGCAGTTCTTC. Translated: CASSLTLAGAYNEQFF.

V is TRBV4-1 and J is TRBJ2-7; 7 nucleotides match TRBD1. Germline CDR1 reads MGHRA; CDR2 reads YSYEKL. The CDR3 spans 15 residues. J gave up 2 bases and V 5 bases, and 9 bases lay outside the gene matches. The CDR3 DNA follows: TGCGCCAGCAGCAGGGGGCAGGGGAGCCCCTACGAGCAGTACTTC. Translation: CASSRGQGSPYEQYF.

CDR3 DNA: TGTGCCAGCAATCCCTCGGGGGGCACTCAGCCCCAGCATTTT. The encoded protein is CASNPSGGTQPQHF. This chain connects TRBV19 to TRBJ1-5; D may be TRBD1 (6 bases). The CDR3 sequence is 14 residues long. Germline V gene lookup returns CDR1 LNHDA and CDR2 SQIVND (reference sequence). Trimming shortened V by 9 bases and J by 6 bases, and 18 bases separated the two germline ends.

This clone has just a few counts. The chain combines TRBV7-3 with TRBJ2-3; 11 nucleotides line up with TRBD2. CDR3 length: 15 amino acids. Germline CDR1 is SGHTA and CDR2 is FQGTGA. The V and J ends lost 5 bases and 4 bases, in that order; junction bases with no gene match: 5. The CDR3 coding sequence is TGTGCCAGCAGCCCTTCGGGACTAGCGGCAGATACGCAGTATTTT. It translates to CASSPSGLAADTQYF.

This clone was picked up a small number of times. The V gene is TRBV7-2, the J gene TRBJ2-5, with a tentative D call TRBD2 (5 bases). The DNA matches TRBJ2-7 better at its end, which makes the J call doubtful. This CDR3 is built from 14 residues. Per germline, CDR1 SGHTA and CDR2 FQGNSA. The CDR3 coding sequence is TGTGCCAGCAGGAGCGGTCTAAGCTCCTACGAGCAGTACTTC. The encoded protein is CASRSGLSSYEQYF.

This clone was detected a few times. CDR3 protein: CASTSRRARGSYNEQFF. The CDR3 DNA follows: TGTGCCAGCACTTCCAGAAGGGCCAGGGGTTCCTACAATGAGCAGTTCTTC. The rearrangement joins TRBV13 to TRBJ2-1, with D perhaps TRBD1 (6 bases). Germline V gene data show CDR1 as PRHDT and CDR2 as FYEKMQ (reference sequence). Trimming took 7 bases from V and 1 from J, leaving 20 bases between them. The CDR3 is 17 amino acids.

CDR3 region: CASSLFFSGLDTGELFF. The DNA of the CDR3 is TGTGCCAGCAGCTTATTTTTCTCGGGGTTAGACACCGGGGAGCTGTTTTTT. The chain has TRBV7-3 and TRBJ2-2; D may be TRBD2 (5 bases). The CDR3 loop spans 17 amino acids. V lost 2 bases and J 3 bases, leaving 16 bases between the germline ends. The germline V gene has CDR1 SGHTA and CDR2 FQGTGA.

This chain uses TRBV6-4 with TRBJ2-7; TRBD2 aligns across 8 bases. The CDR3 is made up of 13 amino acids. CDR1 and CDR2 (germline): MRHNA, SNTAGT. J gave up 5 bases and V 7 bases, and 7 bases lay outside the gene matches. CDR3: CASNKERGNEQYF. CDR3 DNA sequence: TGTGCCAGCAATAAGGAGCGGGGGAACGAGCAGTACTTC.

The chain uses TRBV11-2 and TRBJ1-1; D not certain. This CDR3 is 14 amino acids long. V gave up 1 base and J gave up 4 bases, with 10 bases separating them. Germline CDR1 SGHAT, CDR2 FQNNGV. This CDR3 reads CASSLVGSTTEAFF. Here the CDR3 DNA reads TGTGCCAGCAGCTTAGTGGGGAGTACCACTGAAGCTTTCTTT.

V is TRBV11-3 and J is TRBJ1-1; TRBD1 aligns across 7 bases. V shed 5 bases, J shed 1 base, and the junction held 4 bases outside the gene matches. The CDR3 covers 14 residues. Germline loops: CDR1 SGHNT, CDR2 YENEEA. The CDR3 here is CASSNGDRNTEAFF. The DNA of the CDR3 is TGTGCCAGCAGCAACGGGGACAGGAACACTGAAGCTTTCTTT.